The source of this T cell receptor beta chain is a study of blood T cell repertoires in COVID-19. Study at large: Sources were T cells, B-cell-depleted T cells, or PBMCs; the material itself was cDNA or gDNA.

V was clipped by 0 bases and J by 5 bases, with 17 bases between them. Germline CDR1 reads MNHEY; CDR2 reads SVGEGT. CDR3 length: 16 residues. In the original processing: Amplification with reference gene primers provided the estimates of nucleated cell counts. Assay used: immunoSEQ multiplex PCR; TCRdb lists only in-frame clones, some missing. The V and J calls and clone size are taken from that table; D and trimming were inferred from the DNA. Here the sample spans about 200,000 clones, 86% being singletons. This clone was detected only a few times. The V gene is TRBV6-2 or TRBV6-3, the J gene TRBJ2-7; weak D call: TRBD1 (6 bases). This clonotype originated in a woman in her 70s with acute or convalescent COVID-19. Sequenced sample: peripheral blood. In DNA, the CDR3 is TGTGCCAGCAGTTACTCGACAGGTGATGATATCCACGAGCAGTACTTC. Protein sequence: CASSYSTGDDIHEQYF.